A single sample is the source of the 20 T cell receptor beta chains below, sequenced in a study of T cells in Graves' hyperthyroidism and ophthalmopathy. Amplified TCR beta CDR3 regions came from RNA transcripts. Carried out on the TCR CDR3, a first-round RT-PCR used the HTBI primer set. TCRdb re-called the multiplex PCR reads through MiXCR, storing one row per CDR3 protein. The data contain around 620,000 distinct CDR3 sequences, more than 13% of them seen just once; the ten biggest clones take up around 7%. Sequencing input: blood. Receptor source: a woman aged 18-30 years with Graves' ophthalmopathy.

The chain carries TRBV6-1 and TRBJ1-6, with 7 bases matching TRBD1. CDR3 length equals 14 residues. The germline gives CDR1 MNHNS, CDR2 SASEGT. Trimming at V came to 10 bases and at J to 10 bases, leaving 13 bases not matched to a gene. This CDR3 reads CATHPAGGESPLHF. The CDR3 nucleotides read TGTGCCACTCACCCCGCAGGGGGAGAATCACCCCTCCACTTT.

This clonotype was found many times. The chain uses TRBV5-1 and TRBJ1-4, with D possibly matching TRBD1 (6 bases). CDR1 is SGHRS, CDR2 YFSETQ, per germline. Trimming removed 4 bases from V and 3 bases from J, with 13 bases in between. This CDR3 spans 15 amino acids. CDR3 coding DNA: TGCGCCAGCAGCGAGGTGGGACACGCTAATGAAAAACTGTTTTTT. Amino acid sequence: CASSEVGHANEKLFF.

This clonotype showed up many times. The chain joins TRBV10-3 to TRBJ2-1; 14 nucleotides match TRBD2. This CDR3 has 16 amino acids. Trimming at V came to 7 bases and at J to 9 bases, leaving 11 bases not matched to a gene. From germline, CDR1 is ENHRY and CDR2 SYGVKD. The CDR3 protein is CAIKTGTSGRRGEQFF. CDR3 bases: TGTGCCATCAAGACCGGGACTAGCGGGAGAAGGGGTGAGCAGTTCTTC.

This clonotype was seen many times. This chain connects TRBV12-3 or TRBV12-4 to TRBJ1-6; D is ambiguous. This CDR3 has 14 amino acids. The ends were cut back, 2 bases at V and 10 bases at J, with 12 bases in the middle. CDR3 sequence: CASSLPGGNSPLHF. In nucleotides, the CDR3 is TGTGCCAGCAGTTTACCAGGTGGGAACTCACCCCTCCACTTT.

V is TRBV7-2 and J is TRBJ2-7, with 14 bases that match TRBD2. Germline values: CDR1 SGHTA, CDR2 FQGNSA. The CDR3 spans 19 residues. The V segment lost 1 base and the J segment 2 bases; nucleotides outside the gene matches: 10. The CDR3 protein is CASSLDPGLAGGLTYEQYF. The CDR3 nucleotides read TGTGCCAGCAGCTTAGATCCTGGACTAGCGGGAGGCCTAACCTACGAGCAGTACTTC.

The CDR3 DNA sequence: TGTGCCAGCAATGGTTTCGGTTCGGCTGAAGCTTTCTTT. Protein: CASNGFGSAEAFF. The chain is built from TRBV6-1 and TRBJ1-1; D gene ambiguous. Germline values: CDR1 MNHNS, CDR2 SASEGT. V was clipped by 7 bases and J by 6 bases, with 15 bases between them. This CDR3 region has 13 residues.

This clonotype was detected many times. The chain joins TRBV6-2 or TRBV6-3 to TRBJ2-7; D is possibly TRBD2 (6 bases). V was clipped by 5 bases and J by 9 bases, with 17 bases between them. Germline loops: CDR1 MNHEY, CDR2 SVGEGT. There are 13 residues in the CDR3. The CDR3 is CASSPRDVRRQYF. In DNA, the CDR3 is TGTGCCAGCAGTCCGCGGGACGTCCGACGGCAGTACTTC.

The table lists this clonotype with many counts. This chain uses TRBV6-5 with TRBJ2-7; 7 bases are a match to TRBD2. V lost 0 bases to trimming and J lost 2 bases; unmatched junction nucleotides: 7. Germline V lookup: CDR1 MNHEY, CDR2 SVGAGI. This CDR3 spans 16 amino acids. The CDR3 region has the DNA TGTGCCAGCAGTTACTCGAGGTTGGGAGGGGCCTACGAGCAGTACTTC. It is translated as CASSYSRLGGAYEQYF.

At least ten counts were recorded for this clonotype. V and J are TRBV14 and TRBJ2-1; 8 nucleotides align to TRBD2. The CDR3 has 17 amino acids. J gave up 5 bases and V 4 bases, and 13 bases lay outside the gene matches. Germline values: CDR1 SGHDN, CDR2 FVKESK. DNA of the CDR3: TGTGCCAGCAGCCGCACGAAGGGACTAGTTTCCCACAATGAGCAGTTCTTC. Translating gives CASSRTKGLVSHNEQFF.

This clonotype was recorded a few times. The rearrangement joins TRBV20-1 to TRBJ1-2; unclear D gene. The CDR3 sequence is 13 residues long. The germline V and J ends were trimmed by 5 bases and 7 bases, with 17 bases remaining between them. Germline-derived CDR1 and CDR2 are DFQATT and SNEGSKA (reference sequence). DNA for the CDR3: TGCAGTGCTCCCGGTCTGGTGGGTCGTGGCTACACCTTC. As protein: CSAPGLVGRGYTF.

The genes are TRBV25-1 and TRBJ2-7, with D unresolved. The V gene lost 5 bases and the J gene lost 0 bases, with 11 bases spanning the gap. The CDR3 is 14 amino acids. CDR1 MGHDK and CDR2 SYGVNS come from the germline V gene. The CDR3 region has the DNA TGTGCCAGCAGTAAGGGAAGGGACTCCTACGAGCAGTACTTC. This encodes CASSKGRDSYEQYF.

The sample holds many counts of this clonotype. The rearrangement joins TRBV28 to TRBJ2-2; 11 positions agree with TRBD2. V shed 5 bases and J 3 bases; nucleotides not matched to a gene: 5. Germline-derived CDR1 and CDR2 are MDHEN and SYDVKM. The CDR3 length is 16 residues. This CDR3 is CASSTTGLADTGELFF. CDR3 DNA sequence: TGTGCCAGCAGTACGACGGGACTAGCGGACACCGGGGAGCTGTTTTTT.

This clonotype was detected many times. CDR3 sequence reads: CASSPGLSGQDEQFF. DNA for the CDR3: TGTGCCAGCTCACCGGGTCTTAGCGGGCAGGATGAGCAGTTCTTC. The chain employs TRBV18 and TRBJ2-1; 7 bases line up with TRBD2. The length of the CDR3 is 15 residues. CDR1 and CDR2 (germline): KGHSH, LQKENI. With 3 bases clipped from V and 8 bases from J, the junction kept 10 bases outside the gene matches.

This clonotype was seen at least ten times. In nucleotides, the CDR3 is TGCAGTGCTAGCGGGACAGGAGGAGGGGCGCGTCCCCAGCATTTT. Protein sequence: CSASGTGGGARPQHF. The rearrangement joins TRBV20-1 to TRBJ1-5; TRBD1 aligns across 8 bases. V dropped 3 bases and J dropped 10; count of bases not matched to a gene: 14. This CDR3 region has 15 residues. Germline V CDR1 and CDR2: DFQATT, SNEGSKA (reference sequence).

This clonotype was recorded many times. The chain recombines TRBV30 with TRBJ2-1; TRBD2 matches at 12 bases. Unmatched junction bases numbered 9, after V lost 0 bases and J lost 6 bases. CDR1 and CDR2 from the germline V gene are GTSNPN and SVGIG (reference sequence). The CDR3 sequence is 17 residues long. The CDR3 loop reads CAWSVPSSGRAFNEQFF. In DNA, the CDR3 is TGTGCCTGGAGTGTACCGTCTAGCGGGAGGGCCTTCAATGAGCAGTTCTTC.

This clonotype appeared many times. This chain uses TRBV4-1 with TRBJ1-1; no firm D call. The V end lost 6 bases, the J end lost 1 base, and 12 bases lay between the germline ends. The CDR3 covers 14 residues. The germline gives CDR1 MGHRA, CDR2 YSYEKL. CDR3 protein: CASSSYKGNTEAFF. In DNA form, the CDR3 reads TGCGCCAGCAGTAGCTACAAGGGGAACACTGAAGCTTTCTTT.

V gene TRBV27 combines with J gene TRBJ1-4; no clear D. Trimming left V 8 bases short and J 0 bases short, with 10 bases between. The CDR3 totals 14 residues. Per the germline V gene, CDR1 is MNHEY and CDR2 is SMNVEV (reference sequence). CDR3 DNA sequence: TGTGCCAGCGGGTTCCCCGCAACTAATGAAAAACTGTTTTTT. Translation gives CASGFPATNEKLFF.

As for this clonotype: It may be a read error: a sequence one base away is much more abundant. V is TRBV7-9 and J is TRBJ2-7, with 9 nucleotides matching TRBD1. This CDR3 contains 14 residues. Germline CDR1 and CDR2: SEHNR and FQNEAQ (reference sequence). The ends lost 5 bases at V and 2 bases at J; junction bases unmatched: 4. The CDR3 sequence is CASSRTGAAYEQYF. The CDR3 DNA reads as TGTGCCAGCAGCCGGACAGGGGCCGCCTACGAGCAGTACTTC.

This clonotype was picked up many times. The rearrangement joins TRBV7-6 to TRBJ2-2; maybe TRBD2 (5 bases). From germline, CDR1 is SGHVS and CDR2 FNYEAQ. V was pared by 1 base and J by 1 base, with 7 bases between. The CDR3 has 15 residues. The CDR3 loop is CASSLVEENTGELFF. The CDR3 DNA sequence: TGTGCCAGCAGCTTAGTGGAGGAGAACACCGGGGAGCTGTTTTTT.

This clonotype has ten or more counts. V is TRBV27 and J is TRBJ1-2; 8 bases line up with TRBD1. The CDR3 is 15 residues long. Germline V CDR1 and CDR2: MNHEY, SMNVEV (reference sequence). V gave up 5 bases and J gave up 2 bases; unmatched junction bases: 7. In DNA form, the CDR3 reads TGTGCCAGCAGTCCTTGGACAGGGTCAAACTATGGCTACACCTTC. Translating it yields CASSPWTGSNYGYTF.